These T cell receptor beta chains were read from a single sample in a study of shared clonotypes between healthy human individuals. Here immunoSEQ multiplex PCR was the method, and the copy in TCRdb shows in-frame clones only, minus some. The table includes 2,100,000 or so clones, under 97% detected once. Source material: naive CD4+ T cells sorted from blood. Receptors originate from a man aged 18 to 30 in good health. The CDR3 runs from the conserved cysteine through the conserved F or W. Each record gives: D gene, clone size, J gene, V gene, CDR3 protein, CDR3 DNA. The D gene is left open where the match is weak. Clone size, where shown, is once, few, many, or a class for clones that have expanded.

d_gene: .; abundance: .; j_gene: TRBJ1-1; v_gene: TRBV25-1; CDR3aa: CASSKTGTTHTEAFF; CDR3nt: TGTGCCAGCAGTAAAACCGGGACGACTCACACTGAAGCTTTCTTT
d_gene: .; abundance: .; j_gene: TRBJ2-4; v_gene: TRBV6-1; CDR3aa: CASSEVDFRVDRMGAKNIQYF; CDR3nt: TGTGCCAGCAGTGAAGTCGACTTCAGGGTTGATAGGATGGGGGCCAAAAACATTCAGTACTTC
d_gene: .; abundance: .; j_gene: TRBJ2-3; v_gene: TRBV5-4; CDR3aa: CASSPGTYFSTDTQYF; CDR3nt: TGTGCCAGCAGCCCAGGGACTTATTTTAGCACAGATACGCAGTATTTT
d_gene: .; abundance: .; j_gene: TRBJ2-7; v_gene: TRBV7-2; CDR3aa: CASSSRVPRDEQYF; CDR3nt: TGTGCCAGCAGCTCCCGGGTCCCTCGGGACGAGCAGTACTTC
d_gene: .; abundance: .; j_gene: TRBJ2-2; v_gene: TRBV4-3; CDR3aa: CASSQDFFWGTGELFF; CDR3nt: TGCGCCAGCAGCCAAGATTTTTTCTGGGGGACCGGGGAGCTGTTTTTT
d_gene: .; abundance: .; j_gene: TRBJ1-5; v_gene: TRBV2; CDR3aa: CASSGPGVFNQPQHF; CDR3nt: TGTGCCAGCAGTGGACCGGGGGTATTCAATCAGCCCCAGCATTTT
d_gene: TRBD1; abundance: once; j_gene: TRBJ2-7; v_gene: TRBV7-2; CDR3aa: CASSPDREPLYEQYF; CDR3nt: TGTGCCAGCAGCCCAGACAGGGAACCCCTCTACGAGCAGTACTTC
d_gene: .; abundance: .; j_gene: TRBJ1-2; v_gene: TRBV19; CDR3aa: CATETGFAYGYTF; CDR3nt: TGTGCCACGGAGACAGGCTTCGCCTATGGCTACACCTTC
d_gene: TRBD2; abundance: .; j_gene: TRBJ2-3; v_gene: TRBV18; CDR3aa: CASSLAGGNTDTQYF; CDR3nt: TGTGCCAGCTCACTAGCGGGGGGAAACACAGATACGCAGTATTTT
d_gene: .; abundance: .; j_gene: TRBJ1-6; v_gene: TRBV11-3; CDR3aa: CASFRTENSPLHF; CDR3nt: TGTGCCAGCTTCCGGACAGAGAATTCACCCCTCCACTTT
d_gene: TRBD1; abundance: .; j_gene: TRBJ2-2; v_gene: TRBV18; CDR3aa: CASSPSPGQGVGGELFF; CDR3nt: TGTGCCAGCTCACCCAGCCCGGGACAGGGCGTCGGCGGGGAGCTGTTTTTT
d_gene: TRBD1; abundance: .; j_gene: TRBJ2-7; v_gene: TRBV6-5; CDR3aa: CASTSQGTGGSEQYF; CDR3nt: TGTGCCAGCACGTCGCAGGGGACAGGGGGCTCCGAGCAGTACTTC
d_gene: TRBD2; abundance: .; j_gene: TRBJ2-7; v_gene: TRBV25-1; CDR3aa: CASSPWDYSYEQYF; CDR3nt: TGTGCCAGCAGTCCGTGGGACTACTCCTACGAGCAGTACTTC
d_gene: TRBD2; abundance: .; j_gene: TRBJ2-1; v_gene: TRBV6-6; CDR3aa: CASSQAGGRNEQFF; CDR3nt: TGTGCCAGCAGTCAAGCTGGCGGGAGGAATGAGCAGTTCTTC
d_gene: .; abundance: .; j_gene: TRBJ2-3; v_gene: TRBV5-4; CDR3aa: CASSLRERDTQYF; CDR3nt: TGTGCCAGCAGCTTACGTGAGCGGGATACGCAGTATTTT
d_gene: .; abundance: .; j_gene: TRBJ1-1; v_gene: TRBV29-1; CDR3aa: CSGIPGHTAEAFF; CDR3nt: TGCAGCGGCATACCCGGACATACGGCTGAAGCTTTCTTT
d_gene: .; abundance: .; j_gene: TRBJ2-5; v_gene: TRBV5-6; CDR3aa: CASSLVPSQETQYF; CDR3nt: TGTGCCAGCAGCTTGGTGCCATCCCAAGAGACCCAGTACTTC
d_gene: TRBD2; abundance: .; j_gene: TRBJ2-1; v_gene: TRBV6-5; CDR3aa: CASSYATSGRKQFF; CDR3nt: TGTGCCAGCAGTTATGCGACTAGCGGGAGAAAGCAGTTCTTC
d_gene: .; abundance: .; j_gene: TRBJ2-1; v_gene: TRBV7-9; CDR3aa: CASSFTDDNEQFF; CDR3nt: TGTGCCAGCAGCTTTACAGACGACAATGAGCAGTTCTTC
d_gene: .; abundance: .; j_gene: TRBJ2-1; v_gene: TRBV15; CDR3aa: CATSRDSGGFDEQFF; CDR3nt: TGTGCCACCAGCAGAGATTCTGGAGGGTTCGATGAGCAGTTCTTC
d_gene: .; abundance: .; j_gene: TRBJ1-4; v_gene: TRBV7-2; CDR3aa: CASSLVLGQVGEKLFF; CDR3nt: TGTGCCAGCAGCTTAGTATTAGGGCAGGTAGGGGAAAAACTGTTTTTT
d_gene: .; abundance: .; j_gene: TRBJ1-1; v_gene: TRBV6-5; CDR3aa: CATQRGSLEAFF; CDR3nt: TGTGCCACCCAAAGAGGGTCGCTTGAAGCTTTCTTT
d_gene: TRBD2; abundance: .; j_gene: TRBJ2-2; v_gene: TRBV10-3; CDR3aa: CAISGLAGGFTGELFF; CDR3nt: TGTGCCATCAGTGGCCTAGCGGGAGGATTCACCGGGGAGCTGTTTTTT
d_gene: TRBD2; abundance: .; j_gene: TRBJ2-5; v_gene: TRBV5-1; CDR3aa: CASSLAGGGLQETQYF; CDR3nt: TGCGCCAGCAGCTTGGCCGGCGGGGGGCTTCAAGAGACCCAGTACTTC
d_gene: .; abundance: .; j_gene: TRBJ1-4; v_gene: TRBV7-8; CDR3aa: CASSIGTANNEKLFF; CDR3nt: TGTGCCAGCAGCATCGGGACGGCAAATAATGAAAAACTGTTTTTT
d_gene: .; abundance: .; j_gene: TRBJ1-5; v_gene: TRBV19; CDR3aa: CASKGGRNNQPQHF; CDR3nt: TGTGCCAGTAAGGGGGGAAGGAACAATCAGCCCCAGCATTTT
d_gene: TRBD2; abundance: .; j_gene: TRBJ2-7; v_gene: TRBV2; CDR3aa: CASERGSYEQYF; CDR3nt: TGTGCCAGCGAGCGGGGGTCCTACGAGCAGTACTTC
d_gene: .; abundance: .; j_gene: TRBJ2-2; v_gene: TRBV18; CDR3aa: CASSPGPTGELFF; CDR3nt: TGTGCCAGCTCACCGGGTCCCACCGGGGAGCTGTTTTTT
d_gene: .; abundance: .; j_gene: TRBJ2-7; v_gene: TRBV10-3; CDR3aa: CAISDGFGVEQYF; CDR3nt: TGTGCCATCAGTGACGGGTTCGGGGTCGAGCAGTACTTC
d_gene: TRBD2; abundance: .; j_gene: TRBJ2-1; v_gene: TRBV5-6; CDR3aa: CASSPPGLAGPRGEQFF; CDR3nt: TGTGCCAGCAGCCCACCGGGGCTAGCGGGGCCCCGGGGAGAGCAGTTCTTC
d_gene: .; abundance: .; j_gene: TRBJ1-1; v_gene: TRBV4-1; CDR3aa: CASSQGAAEPYTEAFF; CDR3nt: TGCGCCAGCAGCCAAGGGGCAGCTGAGCCTTACACTGAAGCTTTCTTT
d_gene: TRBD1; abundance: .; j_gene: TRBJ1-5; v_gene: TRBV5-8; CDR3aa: CASSITGVGAQPQHF; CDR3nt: TGTGCCAGCAGCATCACAGGGGTAGGTGCTCAGCCCCAGCATTTT
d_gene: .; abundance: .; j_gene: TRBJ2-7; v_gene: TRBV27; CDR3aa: CASYPGTGAVLHF; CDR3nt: TGTGCCAGCTACCCCGGGACTGGGGCCGTACTGCACTTC
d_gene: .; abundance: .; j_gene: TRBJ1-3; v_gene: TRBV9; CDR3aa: CASSVEGTQGNTIYF; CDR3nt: TGTGCCAGCAGCGTAGAGGGGACGCAAGGAAACACCATATATTTT
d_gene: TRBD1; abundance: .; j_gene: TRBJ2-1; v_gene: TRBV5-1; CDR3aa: CATKPGQGDGEQFF; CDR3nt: TGCGCCACGAAACCGGGACAGGGGGACGGTGAGCAGTTCTTC
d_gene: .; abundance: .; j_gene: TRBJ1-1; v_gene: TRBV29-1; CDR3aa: CSVETGRRTEAFF; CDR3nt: TGCAGCGTTGAAACAGGAAGAAGGACTGAAGCTTTCTTT
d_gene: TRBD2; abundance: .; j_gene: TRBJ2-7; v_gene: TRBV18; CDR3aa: CASSPSPLAVNFNSYEQYF; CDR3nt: TGTGCCAGCTCACCCTCGCCACTAGCGGTGAATTTCAACTCCTACGAGCAGTACTTC
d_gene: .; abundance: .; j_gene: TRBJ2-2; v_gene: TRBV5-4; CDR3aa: CASSSSGGITGELFF; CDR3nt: TGTGCCAGCAGCTCCTCAGGTGGGATCACCGGGGAGCTGTTTTTT
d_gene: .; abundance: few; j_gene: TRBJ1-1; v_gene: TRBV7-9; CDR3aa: CASSRETNTEAFF; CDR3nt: TGTGCCAGCAGCCGCGAAACGAACACTGAAGCTTTCTTT
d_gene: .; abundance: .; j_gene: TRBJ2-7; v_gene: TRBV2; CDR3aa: CASSPPGRDSYEQYF; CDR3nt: TGTGCCAGCAGTCCCCCGGGACGTGACTCCTACGAGCAGTACTTC
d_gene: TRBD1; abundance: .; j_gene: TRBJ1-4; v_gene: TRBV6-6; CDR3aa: CASSSQDRMNEKLFF; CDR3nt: TGTGCCAGCAGTTCCCAGGACAGGATGAATGAAAAACTGTTTTTT
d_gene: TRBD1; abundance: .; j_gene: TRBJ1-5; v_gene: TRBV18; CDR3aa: CASSPRPGDRNNQPQHF; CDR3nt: TGTGCCAGCTCACCACGGCCCGGGGACAGAAACAATCAGCCCCAGCATTTT
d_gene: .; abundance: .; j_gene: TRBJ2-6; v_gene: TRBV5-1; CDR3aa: CATQGGGGANVLTF; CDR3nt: TGCGCCACCCAAGGAGGGGGTGGGGCCAACGTCCTGACTTTC
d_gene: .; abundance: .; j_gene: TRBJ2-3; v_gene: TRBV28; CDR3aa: CASRQGTDTQYF; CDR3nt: TGTGCCAGCAGGCAGGGCACAGATACGCAGTATTTT